This T cell receptor beta chain was documented in a study of blood T cell repertoires in COVID-19. The overall study: Acute-phase and convalescent COVID-19 samples originated in the United States, Italy and Spain.

The CDR3 totals 14 residues. CDR1 and CDR2 (germline): MGHDK, SYGVNS. J gave up 6 bases and V 5 bases, and 8 bases lay outside the gene matches. The data were produced by immunoSEQ multiplex PCR, yet TCRdb's version contains in-frame clones alone and is incomplete. The table lists more than 95,000 clones, approximately 85% of them singletons. This clone has only one observation. Patients from Seattle were sampled longitudinally, starting during active infection. Sequenced material: peripheral blood. The sequence came from a man aged 30 to 45 with COVID-19, enrolled during active disease. The rearrangement joins TRBV25-1 to TRBJ1-1; 8 nucleotides agree with TRBD1. CDR3 protein: CASSMQGGQAEAFF. CDR3 coding DNA: TGTGCCAGCAGTATGCAGGGGGGACAGGCTGAAGCTTTCTTT.